A selection of T cell receptor beta chains follows, all from one sample in a study of T cells in Graves' hyperthyroidism and ophthalmopathy. In TCRdb, the multiplex PCR reads were re-called with MiXCR into one record per CDR3 protein. The data hold 480,000 or so distinct CDR3 sequences, with approximately 48% observed a single time. Sequenced: peripheral blood or thyroid tissue (not recorded which). Receptors were obtained from an adult woman with Graves' disease, either hyperthyroidism or ophthalmopathy (not recorded which). Both conserved end residues are part of each CDR3. D genes are given only for firm matches. Clone size, where shown, is once, few, many, or a class for clones that have expanded.

TRBD1,many,TRBJ2-7,TRBV29-1,TGCAGCGTTGAAGGGACTTCGGGACAGGCCTACGAGCAGTACTTC,CSVEGTSGQAYEQYF
NA,NA,TRBJ1-1,TRBV9,TGTGCCAGCAGTTCCACAACTTTGACTGAAGCTTTCTTT,CASSSTTLTEAFF
TRBD2,many,TRBJ2-5,TRBV10-1,TGCGCCAGCACCCGCGGGGGAGGAGAGACCCAGTACTTC,CASTRGGGETQYF
NA,NA,TRBJ1-1,TRBV20-1,TGCAGTGCTAGTGTTACAGTGAACACTGAAGCTTTCTTT,CSASVTVNTEAFF
NA,NA,TRBJ2-7,TRBV29-1,TGCAGCGTTGAACTCGGACCCTCCTACGAGCAGTACTTC,CSVELGPSYEQYF
NA,NA,TRBJ1-2,TRBV7-9,TGTGCCAGCAGCTCACGGACGCTCTATGGCTACACCTTC,CASSSRTLYGYTF
TRBD1,many,TRBJ1-1,TRBV29-1,TGCAGCGCTAGGACAGGGGGCACTGAAGCTTTCTTT,CSARTGGTEAFF
NA,NA,TRBJ2-3,TRBV10-1,TGCGCCAGCAGTGAGTCCCCGGGAGCAGATACGCAGTATTTT,CASSESPGADTQYF
NA,many,TRBJ1-5,TRBV5-1,TGCGCCAGCAGCCCAGTCCCAGGGAACAATCAGCCCCAGCATTTT,CASSPVPGNNQPQHF
TRBD1,NA,TRBJ2-3,TRBV7-2,TGTGCCAGCAGACCCGGAACGGGGACAGGGGGCCCAGATACGCAGTATTTT,CASRPGTGTGGPDTQYF
NA,many,TRBJ2-7,TRBV19,TGTGCCAGTAGTATCGGGGCAGCCTACGAGCAGTACTTC,CASSIGAAYEQYF
NA,many,TRBJ1-1,TRBV7-9,TGTGCCAGCAGCGCGGAACAGGGACGAGCTTTCTTT,CASSAEQGRAFF
NA,few,TRBJ2-1,TRBV29-1,TGCAGCGTCGGGTATGAGCAGTTCTTC,CSVGYEQFF
NA,NA,TRBJ1-1,TRBV12-3/TRBV12-4,TGTGCCAGCAGCTCTTACCGGGACGGACCCACCGAAGCTTTCTTT,CASSSYRDGPTEAFF
NA,NA,TRBJ2-2,TRBV29-1,TGCAGCGTTGTCCGAGCCCTAGGGGAGCTGTTTTTT,CSVVRALGELFF
TRBD1,NA,TRBJ2-7,TRBV20-1,TGCAGTGCATATACGGGACAGGTCTTTGAGCAGTACTTC,CSAYTGQVFEQYF
NA,NA,TRBJ2-7,TRBV13,TGTGCCAGCAGCTCCTACTCGGACGAGCAGTACTTC,CASSSYSDEQYF
NA,NA,TRBJ2-6,TRBV7-2,TGTGCCAGCAGCTTAACCACAGGGAACTATGGGGCCAACGTCCTGACTTTC,CASSLTTGNYGANVLTF
TRBD1,NA,TRBJ2-7,TRBV2,TGTGCCAGTCTGGACAGGGTTAACTACGAGCAGTACTTC,CASLDRVNYEQYF
TRBD1,many,TRBJ2-7,TRBV7-2,TGTGCCAGCAGCCGCATCGGGACAGTTTATGAGCAGTACTTC,CASSRIGTVYEQYF